The clone carrying this TCR beta chain showed up just a few times. Its specificity is not known. The treatment: oral pan-JAK inhibitor, 5-10 mg twice daily. Samples from alopecia areata patients were lesional scalp punch biopsies and peripheral blood. This CDR3 contains 13 residues. CDR1 is SGHTA, CDR2 FQGTGA, per germline. V was pared by 1 base and J by 3 bases, with 6 bases between. The entry originates in a study of CD8+ T cells in alopecia areata. Overall study: Twice daily, treated patients received 5 to 10 mg of oral tofacitinib. Severity scoring for treated patients was based on the percentage of affected scalp area.

It was cDNA, reverse transcribed from extracted RNA, that served as the sequencing template. Profiled with immunoSEQ multiplex PCR; TCRdb holds only in-frame clones, not every one. Of over 150,000 clones listed, 60% were seen once; the top ten hold approximately 0.7%. Notes on the study in general: Amid tofacitinib therapy, many expanded lesional clones stayed present in scalp and blood.

This sample comprised CD4+ T cells sorted from blood, obtained at week 4, from a patient treated with tofacitinib. This chain links TRBV7-3 with TRBJ2-5, with D possibly matching TRBD2 (5 bases). This clonotype originated in a human donor with alopecia areata. The CDR3 DNA reads TGTGCCAGCAGCTTAAAGAGGGAAGAGACCCAGTACTTC. This encodes CASSLKREETQYF.